The clone carrying this T cell receptor (beta chain) was seen a few times. The antigen remains unidentified. The data were obtained in a study of beta chain features in type 1 diabetes. Study details: Age, gender and cell yields were alike across patients and healthy donors. Study-wide findings and caveats: Highly expressing activated T cells could be over-counted with a cDNA template.

Isolated RNA was reverse transcribed in full, so expressed TCRB transcripts were sequenced. Naive, central memory and regulatory T cell samples averaged around 3.5 million immunoSEQ reads each. Here immunoSEQ multiplex PCR was the method, and the copy in TCRdb shows in-frame clones only, minus some. The repertoire holds about 140,000 clones, with about 7% as singletons. The CDR3 is 15 amino acids. CDR1 and CDR2 from the germline V gene are LNHDA and SQIVND (reference sequence). After removal of 6 bases from V and 6 bases from J, the junction contained 6 bases not matched to a gene. The chain employs TRBV19 and TRBJ2-1; 12 nucleotides agree with TRBD2. The source of this sequence is a woman aged 30 to 39 in good health. The sequenced sample was central memory CD4+ T cells from blood. CDR3 loop: CASSRGLAGPNEQFF. The CDR3 DNA reads as TGTGCCAGTAGCCGAGGACTAGCGGGGCCCAATGAGCAGTTCTTC.